This T cell receptor (beta chain) was captured by sequencing in a study of tumor-infiltrating lymphocytes in primary liver carcinoma. Study information: Maximum tumor diameters ranged from about 4 to 10 cm, stage T1-T3 N0M0. The study's findings and limits: Reduced overlap was seen in tumor-adjacent and tumor-blood pairs versus tumor region pairs.

Germline loops: CDR1 SGHAT, CDR2 FQNNGV. The CDR3 loop spans 11 amino acids. Joint extraction of RNA and DNA used roughly 19-33 mg of bulk tissue that was unsorted. HBV chronically infected the treatment-naive patients. The template, around 520 ng total RNA, yielded TCR beta cDNA made with a constant-region primer. Three nested multiplex PCR rounds of slightly modified ARM-PCR generated TCR beta libraries. The first two PCR rounds used TRBV1-TRBV30 primers with a Cbeta primer, around 10 cycles each. MiXCR, applied by TCRdb to the multiplex PCR reads, yields one record per CDR3 protein. The data hold around 40,000 distinct CDR3 sequences, with 73% observed a single time. As to this clonotype: The antigen remains undetermined. One junction end disagrees with the germline gene, perhaps due to a read error.

The sequence came from a man aged 40-49 years with primary liver carcinoma and hepatitis B virus infection. This chain joins TRBV11-2 and TRBJ2-7; D is unclear. Material: liver tumor tissue from sampling region 2. Subset reported: tumor region T2, inferior pole. CDR3 in amino acids: CASSLGYERYF. DNA of the CDR3: TGTGCCAGTAGCTTAGGCTACGAGCGGTACTTC. The whole variable domain, filled in from reference TRBV11-2 and TRBJ2-7, reads EAGVAQSPRYKIIEKRQSVAFWCNPISGHATLYWYQQILGQGPKLLIQFQNNGVVDDSQLPKDRFSAERLKGVDSTLKIQPAKLEDSAVYLCASSLGYERYFGPGTRLTVT.